Sequencing of this T cell receptor (beta chain) was carried out in a study of blood T cell repertoires in COVID-19. Study summary: Samples taken during acute and convalescent COVID-19 were collected in the United States, Italy and Spain. T cells, B-cell-depleted T cells, or PBMCs supplied cDNA or gDNA.

Recruits, aged roughly 18 to 90 years, lived in 24 US areas. All recovered Cohort 3 donors got two negative PCRs, got clearance, or saw symptom resolution. The data were produced by immunoSEQ multiplex PCR, yet TCRdb's version contains in-frame clones alone and is incomplete. Among nearly 200,000 clones listed, about 80% were seen once. Germline V gene sequence: CDR1 LNHNV, CDR2 YYDKDF (reference sequence). The CDR3 runs to 14 residues. Trimming took 5 bases from V and 5 from J, leaving 15 bases between them. The sample was PBMCs or T cells enriched from blood (not recorded which). The source is a man aged 35-49 years who had recovered from COVID-19. V is TRBV15 and J is TRBJ1-1; D ambiguous. The CDR3 nucleotides are TGTGCCACCAGCGAAGACCCCGCGGGAACTGAAGCTTTCTTT. Translation gives CATSEDPAGTEAFF.